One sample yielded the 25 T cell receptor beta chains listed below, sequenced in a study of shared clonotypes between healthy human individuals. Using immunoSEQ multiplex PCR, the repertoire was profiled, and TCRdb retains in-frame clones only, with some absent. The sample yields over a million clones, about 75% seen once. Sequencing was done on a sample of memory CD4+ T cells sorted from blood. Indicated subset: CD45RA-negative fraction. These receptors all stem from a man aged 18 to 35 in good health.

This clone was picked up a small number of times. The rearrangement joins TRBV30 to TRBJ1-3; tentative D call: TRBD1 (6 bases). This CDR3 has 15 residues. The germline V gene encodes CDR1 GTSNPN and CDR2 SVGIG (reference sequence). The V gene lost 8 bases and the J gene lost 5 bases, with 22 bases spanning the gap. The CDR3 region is CARRGADGARNTIYF. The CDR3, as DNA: TGTGCCCGCAGGGGTGCGGACGGAGCTCGAAACACCATATATTTT.

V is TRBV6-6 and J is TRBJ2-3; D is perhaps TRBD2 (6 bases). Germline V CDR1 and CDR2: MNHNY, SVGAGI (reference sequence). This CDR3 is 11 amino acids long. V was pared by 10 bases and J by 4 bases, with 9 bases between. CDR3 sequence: CATSSADTQYF. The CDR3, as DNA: TGTGCCACCTCTAGCGCAGATACGCAGTATTTT.

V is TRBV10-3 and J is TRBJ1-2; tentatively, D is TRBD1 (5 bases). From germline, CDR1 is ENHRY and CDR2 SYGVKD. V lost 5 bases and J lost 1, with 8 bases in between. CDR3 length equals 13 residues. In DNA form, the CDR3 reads TGTGCCATCAGTATGGGGGGTAACTATGGCTACACCTTC. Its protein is CAISMGGNYGYTF.

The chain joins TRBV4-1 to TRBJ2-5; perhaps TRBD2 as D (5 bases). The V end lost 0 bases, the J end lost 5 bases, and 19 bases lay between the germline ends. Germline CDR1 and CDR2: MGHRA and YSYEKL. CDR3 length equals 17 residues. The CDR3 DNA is TGCGCCAGCAGCCAAGATCCTAGCAGCCCTTTCGGGGAGACCCAGTACTTC. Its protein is CASSQDPSSPFGETQYF.

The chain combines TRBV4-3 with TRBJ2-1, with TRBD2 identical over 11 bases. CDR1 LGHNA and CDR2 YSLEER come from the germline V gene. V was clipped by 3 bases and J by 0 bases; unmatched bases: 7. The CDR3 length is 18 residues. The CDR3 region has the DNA TGCGCCAGCAGCCAGGGTGGGACTAGCGGACTCTCCTACAATGAGCAGTTCTTC. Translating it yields CASSQGGTSGLSYNEQFF.

CDR3 sequence (DNA): TGCGCCAGCAGCCAAGATCCACTAGCCGCCACCGGGGAGCTGTTTTTT. Residues: CASSQDPLAATGELFF. This chain joins TRBV4-3 and TRBJ2-2; weak D call: TRBD2 (6 bases). The V gene's germline CDR1 is LGHNA and CDR2 YSLEER. The ends were cut back, 0 bases at V and 4 bases at J, with 12 bases in the middle. CDR3 length equals 16 residues.

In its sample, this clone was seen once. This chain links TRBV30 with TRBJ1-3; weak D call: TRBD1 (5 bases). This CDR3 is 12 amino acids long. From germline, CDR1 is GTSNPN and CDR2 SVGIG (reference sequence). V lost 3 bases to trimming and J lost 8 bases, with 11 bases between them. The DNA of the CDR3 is TGTGCCTGGAGGTCCTCAGGGCACACCATATATTTT. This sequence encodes CAWRSSGHTIYF. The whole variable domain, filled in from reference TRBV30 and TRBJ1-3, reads SQTIHQWPATLVQPVGSPLSLECTVEGTSNPNLYWYRQAAGRGLQLLFYSVGIGQISSEVPQNLSASRPQDRQFILSSKKLLLSDSGFYLCAWRSSGHTIYFGEGSWLTVV.

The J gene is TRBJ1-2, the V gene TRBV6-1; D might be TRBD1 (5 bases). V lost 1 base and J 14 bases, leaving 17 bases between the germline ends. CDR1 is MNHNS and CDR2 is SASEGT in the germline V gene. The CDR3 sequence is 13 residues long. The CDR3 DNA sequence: TGTGCCAGCAGTGAAGGGTTCGACAGACATTCGACCTTC. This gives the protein CASSEGFDRHSTF.

CDR3 in DNA: TGTGCCAGCAGCAACGGACAACCTAATGAAAAACTGTTTTTT. It translates to CASSNGQPNEKLFF. The V gene is TRBV5-4, the J gene TRBJ1-4, with D possibly matching TRBD1 (5 bases). Germline assignment: CDR1 SGHNT and CDR2 YYREEE (reference sequence). This CDR3 contains 14 residues. V lost 4 bases and J lost 3, with 10 bases in between. Full variable domain (missing parts from reference TRBV5-4 and TRBJ1-4): ETGVTQSPTHLIKTRGQQVTLRCSSQSGHNTVSWYQQALGQGPQFIFQYYREEENGRGNFPPRFSGLQFPNYSSELNVNALELDDSALYLCASSNGQPNEKLFFGSGTQLSVL.

The CDR3 sequence is CASSSSKGYEQYF. In DNA form, the CDR3 reads TGTGCCAGCAGCTCGTCCAAGGGATACGAGCAGTACTTC. The V call is TRBV7-9, the J call TRBJ2-7, with D hard to call. V was clipped by 4 bases and J by 4 bases, with 11 bases between them. In germline, CDR1 is SEHNR, CDR2 FQNEAQ (reference sequence). The CDR3 runs 13 residues.

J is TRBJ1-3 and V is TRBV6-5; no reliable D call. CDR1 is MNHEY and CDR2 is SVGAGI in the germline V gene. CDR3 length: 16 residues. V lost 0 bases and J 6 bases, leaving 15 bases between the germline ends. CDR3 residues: CASSYSIADTLNTIYF. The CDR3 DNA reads TGTGCCAGCAGTTACTCGATAGCTGACACCTTAAACACCATATATTTT.

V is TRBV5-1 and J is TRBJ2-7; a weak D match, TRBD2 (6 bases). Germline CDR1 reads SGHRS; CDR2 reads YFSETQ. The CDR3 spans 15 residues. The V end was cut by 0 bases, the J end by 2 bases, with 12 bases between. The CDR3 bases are TGCGCCAGCAGCTTGGAGGCGGGGTGGACCTACGAGCAGTACTTC. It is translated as CASSLEAGWTYEQYF.

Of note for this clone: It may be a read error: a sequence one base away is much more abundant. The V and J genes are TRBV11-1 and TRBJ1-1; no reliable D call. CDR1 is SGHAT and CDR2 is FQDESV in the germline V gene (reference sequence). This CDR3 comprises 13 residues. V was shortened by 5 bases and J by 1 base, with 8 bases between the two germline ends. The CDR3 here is CASSPGENTEAFF. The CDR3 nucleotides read TGTGCCAGCAGCCCCGGGGAGAACACTGAAGCTTTCTTT.

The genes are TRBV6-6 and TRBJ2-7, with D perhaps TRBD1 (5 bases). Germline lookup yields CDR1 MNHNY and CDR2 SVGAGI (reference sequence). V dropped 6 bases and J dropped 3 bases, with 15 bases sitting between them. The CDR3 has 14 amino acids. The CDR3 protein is CASSPGQGVYEQYF. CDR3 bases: TGTGCCAGCAGCCCCGGGCAGGGTGTCTACGAGCAGTACTTC.

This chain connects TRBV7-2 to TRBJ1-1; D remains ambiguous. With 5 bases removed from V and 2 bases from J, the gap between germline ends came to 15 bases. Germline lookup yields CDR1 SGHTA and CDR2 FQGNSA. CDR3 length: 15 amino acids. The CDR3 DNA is TGTGCCAGCAGCGCCGCCCGTTTGGGAAACACTGAAGCTTTCTTT. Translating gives CASSAARLGNTEAFF.

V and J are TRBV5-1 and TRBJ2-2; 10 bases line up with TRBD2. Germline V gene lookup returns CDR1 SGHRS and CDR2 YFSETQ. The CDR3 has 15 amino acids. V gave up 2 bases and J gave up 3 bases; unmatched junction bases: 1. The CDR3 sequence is CASSFGLADTGELFF. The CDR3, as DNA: TGCGCCAGCAGCTTCGGACTAGCGGACACCGGGGAGCTGTTTTTT. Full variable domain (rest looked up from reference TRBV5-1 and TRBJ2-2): KAGVTQTPRYLIKTRGQQVTLSCSPISGHRSVSWYQQTPGQGLQFLFEYFSETQRNKGNFPGRFSGRQFSNSRSEMNVSTLELGDSALYLCASSFGLADTGELFFGEGSRLTVL.

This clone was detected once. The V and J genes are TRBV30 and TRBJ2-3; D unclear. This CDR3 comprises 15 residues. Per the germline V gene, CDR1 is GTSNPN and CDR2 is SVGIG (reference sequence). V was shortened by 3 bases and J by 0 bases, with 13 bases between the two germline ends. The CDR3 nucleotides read TGTGCCTGGAGGCTGGTGAGAGTGAGCACAGATACGCAGTATTTT. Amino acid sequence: CAWRLVRVSTDTQYF. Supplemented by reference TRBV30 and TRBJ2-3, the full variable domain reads SQTIHQWPATLVQPVGSPLSLECTVEGTSNPNLYWYRQAAGRGLQLLFYSVGIGQISSEVPQNLSASRPQDRQFILSSKKLLLSDSGFYLCAWRLVRVSTDTQYFGPGTRLTVL.

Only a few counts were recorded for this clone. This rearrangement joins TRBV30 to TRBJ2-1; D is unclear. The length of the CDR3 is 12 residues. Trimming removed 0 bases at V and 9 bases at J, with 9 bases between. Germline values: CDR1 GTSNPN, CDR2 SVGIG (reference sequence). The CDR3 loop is CAWSVMSTEQFF. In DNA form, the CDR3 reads TGTGCCTGGAGTGTAATGAGTACTGAGCAGTTCTTC.

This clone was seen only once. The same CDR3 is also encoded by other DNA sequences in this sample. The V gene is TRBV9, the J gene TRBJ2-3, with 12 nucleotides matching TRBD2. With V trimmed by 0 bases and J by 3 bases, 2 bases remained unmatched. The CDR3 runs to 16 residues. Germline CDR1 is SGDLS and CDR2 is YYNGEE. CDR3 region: CASSVGLAGVTDTQYF. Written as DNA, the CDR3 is TGTGCCAGCAGCGTAGGACTAGCGGGAGTAACAGATACGCAGTATTTT.

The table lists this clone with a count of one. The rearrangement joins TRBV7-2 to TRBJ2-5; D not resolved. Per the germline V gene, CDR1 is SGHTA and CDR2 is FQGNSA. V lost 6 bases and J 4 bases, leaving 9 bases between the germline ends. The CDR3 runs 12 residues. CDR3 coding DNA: TGTGCCAGCAGGGCAGATGGAGAGACCCAGTACTTC. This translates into CASRADGETQYF. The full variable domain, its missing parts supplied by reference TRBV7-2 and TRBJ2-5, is GAGVSQSPSNKVTEKGKDVELRCDPISGHTALYWYRQSLGQGLEFLIYFQGNSAPDKSGLPSDRFSAERTGGSVSTLTIQRTQQEDSAVYLCASRADGETQYFGPGTRLLVL.

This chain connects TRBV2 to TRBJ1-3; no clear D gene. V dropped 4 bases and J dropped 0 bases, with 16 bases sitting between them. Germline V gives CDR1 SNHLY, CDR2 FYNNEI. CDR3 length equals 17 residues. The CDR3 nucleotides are TGTGCCAGCAGTGCCGAGACCGCTTTGGGCTCTGGAAACACCATATATTTT. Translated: CASSAETALGSGNTIYF.

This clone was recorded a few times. CDR3: CASSLGGWDGQPQHF. CDR3 bases: TGTGCCAGCAGCTTAGGGGGATGGGACGGTCAGCCCCAGCATTTT. V and J are TRBV7-8 and TRBJ1-5, with D tentatively TRBD1 (5 bases). Germline lookup yields CDR1 SGHVS and CDR2 FQNEAQ. This CDR3 has 15 residues. Deletions cut 1 base from V and 6 bases from J, with 13 bases between.

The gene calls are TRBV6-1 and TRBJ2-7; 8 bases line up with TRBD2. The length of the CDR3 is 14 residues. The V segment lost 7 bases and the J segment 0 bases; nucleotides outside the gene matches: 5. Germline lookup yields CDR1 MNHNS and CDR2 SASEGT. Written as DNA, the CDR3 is TGTGCCAGCACGAGCGGGGGAAGCTCCTACGAGCAGTACTTC. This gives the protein CASTSGGSSYEQYF.

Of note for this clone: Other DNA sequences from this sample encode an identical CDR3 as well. The CDR3 spells CASSLEATDTQYF. The CDR3 DNA reads TGCGCCAGCAGCTTGGAGGCCACAGATACGCAGTATTTT. V usage is TRBV5-1 and J usage is TRBJ2-3; D is ambiguous. V was shortened by 0 bases and J by 2 bases, with 4 bases between the two germline ends. Looked up from germline, CDR1 is SGHRS and CDR2 is YFSETQ. The CDR3 consists of 13 residues.

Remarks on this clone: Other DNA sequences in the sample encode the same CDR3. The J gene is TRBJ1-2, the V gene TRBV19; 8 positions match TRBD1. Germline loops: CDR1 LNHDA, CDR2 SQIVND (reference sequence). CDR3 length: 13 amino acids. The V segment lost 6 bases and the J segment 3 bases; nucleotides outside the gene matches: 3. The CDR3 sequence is CASRDRGDYGYTF. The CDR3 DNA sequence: TGTGCCAGTAGAGACAGGGGAGACTATGGCTACACCTTC.